The next 9 T cell receptor beta chains were all read from a single sample in a study of T cells in Graves' hyperthyroidism and ophthalmopathy. TCR beta CDR3 sequences were amplified from RNA transcripts. The HTBI primer set served for first-round RT-PCR of the TCR CDR3. TCRdb re-derived calls from the multiplex PCR reads in MiXCR, one entry per CDR3 protein. The table lists roughly 500,000 distinct CDR3 sequences, approximately 25% of them singletons. Material: blood. These receptors were collected from a woman aged 25 to 39 with Graves' ophthalmopathy.

The chain employs TRBV4-3 and TRBJ1-5; 8 bases line up with TRBD1. Losses at the gene ends were 0 bases for V and 7 bases for J; bases not matched to a gene: 8. The CDR3 totals 16 residues. Germline V gene lookup returns CDR1 LGHNA and CDR2 YSLEER. The CDR3 nucleotides are TGCGCCAGCAGCCAAGATGTGGCAGGGGGCCGACAGCCCCAGCATTTT. This translates into CASSQDVAGGRQPQHF.

This clonotype occurred many times. J is TRBJ2-5 and V is TRBV20-1; TRBD1 agrees at 7 bases. Trimming at V came to 1 base and at J to 2 bases, leaving 1 base not matched to a gene. This CDR3 is 13 amino acids long. CDR1 and CDR2 from the germline V gene are DFQATT and SNEGSKA (reference sequence). The CDR3 sequence: CSARGTGQETQYF. CDR3 in DNA: TGCAGTGCTAGAGGGACAGGACAAGAGACCCAGTACTTC.

At least ten counts were recorded for this clonotype. DNA of the CDR3: TGTGCCAGCAGGAGGGACAGGGGTTCCTACGAGCAGTACTTC. Translation: CASRRDRGSYEQYF. The V and J genes are TRBV6-2 or TRBV6-3 and TRBJ2-7, with TRBD1 identical over 10 bases. The CDR3 has 14 residues. With 6 bases clipped from V and 1 base from J, the junction kept 3 bases outside the gene matches. Per the germline V gene, CDR1 is MNHEY and CDR2 is SVGEGT.

This clonotype has a count of ten or more. This chain links TRBV28 with TRBJ1-1; possibly TRBD1 for D (6 bases). The V end lost 6 bases, the J end lost 0 bases, and 14 bases lay between the germline ends. The CDR3 spans 15 residues. Germline V gives CDR1 MDHEN, CDR2 SYDVKM. The CDR3 protein is CASRGLQGLNTEAFF. As DNA, the CDR3 is TGTGCCAGCAGAGGCCTCCAGGGGCTGAACACTGAAGCTTTCTTT.

V is TRBV28 and J is TRBJ1-5; D possibly corresponds to TRBD1 (5 bases). Germline CDR1 is MDHEN and CDR2 is SYDVKM. Trimming shortened V by 7 bases and J by 4 bases, and 11 bases separated the two germline ends. There are 13 residues in the CDR3. CDR3 residues: CASNGAVNQPQHF. The CDR3 nucleotides are TGTGCCAGCAATGGGGCGGTGAATCAGCCCCAGCATTTT.

The rearrangement links TRBV6-5 to TRBJ2-2; 10 positions agree with TRBD2. The length of the CDR3 is 16 residues. Germline values: CDR1 MNHEY, CDR2 SVGAGI. Trimming at V came to 2 bases and at J to 4 bases, leaving 4 bases not matched to a gene. CDR3 sequence: CASSYTGTSVTGELFF. The CDR3 DNA reads as TGTGCCAGCAGTTACACCGGGACTAGCGTCACCGGGGAGCTGTTTTTT.

This clonotype was detected many times. V gene TRBV6-2 or TRBV6-3 combines with J gene TRBJ2-2; TRBD2 is a possible D gene (6 bases). Germline assignment: CDR1 MNHEY and CDR2 SVGEGT. Trimming removed 1 base from V and 1 base from J, with 7 bases in between. There are 15 residues in the CDR3. In DNA form, the CDR3 reads TGTGCCAGCAGTTACTTGCGGGGGAACACCGGGGAGCTGTTTTTT. This gives the protein CASSYLRGNTGELFF.

The V and J genes are TRBV30 and TRBJ1-2; D is unclear. Germline V lookup: CDR1 GTSNPN, CDR2 SVGIG (reference sequence). The CDR3 totals 11 residues. Trimming took 0 bases from V and 8 from J, leaving 7 bases between them. CDR3 sequence (DNA): TGTGCCTGGAGTGTAGGGCCCGGCTACACCTTC. Amino acids: CAWSVGPGYTF.

This clonotype was seen at least ten times. The chain links TRBV10-2 to TRBJ2-7, with D maybe TRBD1 (5 bases). CDR3 length: 17 residues. Trimming removed 0 bases from V and 0 bases from J, with 15 bases in between. Germline V lookup: CDR1 WSHSY, CDR2 SAAADI. In DNA form, the CDR3 reads TGCGCCAGCAGTGAGTCGACGTACAGGCCGAGCTCCTACGAGCAGTACTTC. It encodes CASSESTYRPSSYEQYF.